A single sample is the source of the 5 T cell receptor beta chains below, sequenced in a study of identical twins. TCRdb passed the 5' RACE reads through MiXCR, listing each CDR3 protein once. In the table there are about 690,000 distinct CDR3 sequences, 21% of which are singletons. This sample also belongs to another study, concerning T cells expressing NK-cell markers.

Sequencing was carried out using PBMCs. The receptors were gathered from a woman aged 18-29 years in good health.

The CDR3 DNA is TGCAGCGTTGTTGGCGGTTTCTCCTACGAGCAGTACTTC. Translated: CSVVGGFSYEQYF. V and J are TRBV29-1 and TRBJ2-7; D not resolved. Germline V CDR1 and CDR2: SQVTM, ANQGSEA. V lost 4 bases, J lost 0 bases, and 10 bases lay in between. The CDR3 spans 13 residues.

The chain recombines TRBV11-2 with TRBJ2-3; D is perhaps TRBD1 (5 bases). This CDR3 region has 11 residues. Germline V gene sequence: CDR1 SGHAT, CDR2 FQNNGV. V was pared by 4 bases and J by 10 bases, with 9 bases between. The CDR3 DNA follows: TGTGCCAGCAGCTCGACAGTCGCGCAGTATTTT. Amino acids: CASSSTVAQYF. Supplemented by reference TRBV11-2 and TRBJ2-3, the full variable domain reads EAGVAQSPRYKIIEKRQSVAFWCNPISGHATLYWYQQILGQGPKLLIQFQNNGVVDDSQLPKDRFSAERLKGVDSTLKIQPAKLEDSAVYLCASSSTVAQYFGPGTRLTVL.

A few counts support this clonotype. This chain joins TRBV20-1 and TRBJ2-7; 11 nucleotides match TRBD1. The V and J ends lost 2 bases and 0 bases, in that order; junction bases with no gene match: 6. The V gene's germline CDR1 is DFQATT and CDR2 SNEGSKA (reference sequence). The CDR3 covers 16 residues. The CDR3 DNA is TGCAGTGCTAGATCCGGGACAGGGGGAACCTCCTACGAGCAGTACTTC. Translated, it gives CSARSGTGGTSYEQYF.

This clonotype showed up many times. This chain connects TRBV3-1 to TRBJ2-1; 7 bases are shared with TRBD2. The CDR3 sequence is 15 residues long. V lost 5 bases to trimming and J lost 8 bases; unmatched junction nucleotides: 12. Germline V CDR1 and CDR2: LGHDT, YNNKEL (reference sequence). CDR3 DNA: TGTGCCAGCAGCTCGAGCGGGGCCCGGGTGGATGAGCAGTTCTTC. It specifies CASSSSGARVDEQFF.

The table lists this clonotype with many counts. This sequence joins TRBV12-3 or TRBV12-4 and TRBJ1-1; D not resolved. Trimming removed 4 bases at V and 0 bases at J, with 9 bases between. The length of the CDR3 is 14 residues. CDR3 residues: CASSSPRLNTEAFF. CDR3 sequence (DNA): TGTGCCAGCAGTTCCCCGAGGTTGAACACTGAAGCTTTCTTT.